Here is one TCR beta chain with its context. The antigen is unknown. ViraFEST expansion of antigen-specific CD4+ T cells with viral peptide pools preceded sequencing. On approximately day 9 of culture, CD4+ T cells were separated out. A half-volume exchange with IL-2 medium occurred on days 3 and 7. CDR3 length: 16 amino acids. Germline loops: CDR1 MNHNS, CDR2 SASEGT. Trimming left V 4 bases short and J 5 bases short, with 15 bases between. These data are taken from a study of vaccination effects on CD4 cells after COVID-19. Overall study: Participants were given two doses of BNT162b2 or mRNA-1273 vaccine. Broader study findings: From healthy vaccinees, only 1 of 255 vaccine-induced clones also reacted to common cold coronaviruses. By a late point after vaccination, infection- and vaccine-induced clones had shrunk markedly through clonal contraction.

Libraries were prepared by immunoSEQ multiplex PCR; TCRdb keeps only in-frame clonotypes and omits some of them. This sample has over 55,000 clones, with 80% to 90% found just once. This clonotype was sampled from a human donor who received a COVID-19 vaccine. J is TRBJ1-6 and V is TRBV6-1; tentative D call: TRBD1 (6 bases). Here the sequenced sample was CD4+ T cells from PBMCs cultured with HCoV-229E spike peptides, taken before COVID-19 vaccination. The CDR3 DNA is TGTGCCAGCAGTGGCCGGGGGGACACAAATAATTCACCCCTCCACTTT. Its translation is CASSGRGDTNNSPLHF.